The rows below give T cell receptor beta chains drawn from one sample of a study of T cell changes during pregnancy in multiple sclerosis. Using immunoSEQ multiplex PCR, the repertoire was profiled, and TCRdb retains in-frame clones only, with some absent. The sample lists about 76,000 clones; about 95% were seen once. This sample comprised peripheral blood, obtained in the third trimester of pregnancy. All receptors derive from a female donor with multiple sclerosis, enrolled in a pregnancy study. Both conserved end residues are part of each CDR3.

V gene	J gene	CDR3 protein
TRBV11-3	TRBJ2-5	CASSSYQKVGTGAETQYF
TRBV6-1	TRBJ2-1	CASSPRTGVNEQFF
TRBV19	TRBJ1-1	CASSILHPRGEAFF
TRBV5-6	TRBJ2-3	CASNGRGSLGTDTQYF
TRBV6-1	TRBJ1-4	CASSERLGRANEKLFF
TRBV11-1	TRBJ2-3	CASSHGRLAGGTDTQYF
TRBV4-2	TRBJ1-5	CASSPIIGQGHNQPQHF
TRBV2	TRBJ2-5	CASSGDREETQYF
TRBV5-4	TRBJ1-1	CASSIGEMNTEAFF
TRBV9	TRBJ2-1	CASSVGHANEQFF
TRBV10-3	TRBJ2-7	CAIGPQGAYEQYF
TRBV5-5	TRBJ1-1	CASSLESGGGTEAFF
TRBV21-1	TRBJ2-7	CASSNYDREPIKPEQYF
TRBV5-4	TRBJ1-3	CASSLEGGSGNTIYF
TRBV9	TRBJ2-5	CASSVGDVASGVFGQETQYF
TRBV15	TRBJ2-7	CATSVTGTGGYEQYF
TRBV4-2	TRBJ2-1	CASSQDRASGGALEQFF
TRBV11-2	TRBJ2-7	CASSLAWWTAPYEQYF
TRBV11-2	TRBJ1-1	CASSLDDGTVNTEAFF
TRBV2	TRBJ2-2	CASTHTGELFF
TRBV6-5	TRBJ2-3	CASSYPQDGGADTQYF
TRBV7-3	TRBJ2-3	CASSLSRFQGAQYF
TRBV7-3	TRBJ1-4	CASSLGANEKLFF
TRBV21-1	TRBJ1-4	CASSNFGREGSANEKLFF
TRBV14	TRBJ1-1	CASSQQGWATEAFF
TRBV2	TRBJ2-1	CASKAQGPDNEQFF
TRBV5-6	TRBJ2-7	CASSLSGGEQYF
TRBV7-2	TRBJ2-2	CASSFPASRAAQTTGELFF
TRBV4-1	TRBJ1-1	CASSQIQVMNTEAFF
TRBV7-2	TRBJ2-7	CASSPLERAGGGEQYF
TRBV4-3	TRBJ2-2	CASSQDIRWAEYPNTGELFF
TRBV12-5	TRBJ2-1	CATRDLADNEQFF
TRBV19	TRBJ2-3	CASRERQGIFGTDTQYF
TRBV18	TRBJ2-7	CASSPYGYEQYF
TRBV18	TRBJ1-1	CASSPPRHLNTEAFF
TRBV6-5	TRBJ1-2	CASRPGLSYGYTF
TRBV9	TRBJ2-3	CASSVDASGGLIDTQYF
TRBV23-1	TRBJ1-5	CASSQSCYQVNQPQHF
TRBV25-1	TRBJ1-2	CASSSPGGANYGYTF
TRBV7-2	TRBJ1-6	CASSLARGVGSPLHF
TRBV10-1	TRBJ2-3	CATPPSSGGSSTDTQYF
TRBV5-6	TRBJ1-1	CASSYDRVGSEAFF
TRBV29-1	TRBJ2-3	CSVEDLRGGTQYF
TRBV27	TRBJ2-7	CASSGTGTVSHEQYF
TRBV5-1	TRBJ1-1	CASSLSGRTEAFF
TRBV9	TRBJ2-2	CASSVNRQLANTGELFF
TRBV6-4	TRBJ2-3	CASSAQGADTQYF
TRBV7-2	TRBJ2-4	CASSLQTGVAKNIQYF
TRBV9	TRBJ2-7	CASSEGPRPTYEQYF
TRBV7-9	TRBJ1-5	CASSGDSKLNSNQPQHF
TRBV19	TRBJ1-2	CASSIGGATFGYTF
TRBV7-3	TRBJ2-2	CASSLTQGFTGELFF
TRBV18	TRBJ2-7	CASSLRQGAGNEQYF
TRBV23-1	TRBJ1-1	CASSHSPGQGGKRTEAFF
TRBV6-4	TRBJ2-2	CASSVTSGANGGELFF